A selection of T cell receptor beta chains follows, all from one sample in a study of OX40 agonist ivuxolimab in advanced cancers. Repertoires were generated with immunoSEQ multiplex PCR, while TCRdb's copy carries only in-frame clones and drops some. The profile shows about 99,000 clones, about 91% of them singletons. The specimen comprised CD4+ or CD8+ T cells sorted from blood, sampled in a trial of the OX40 agonist ivuxolimab. Receptors were obtained from an adult with an advanced solid tumor such as melanoma, head and neck, liver or kidney cancer. CDR3s include the opening cysteine and the closing phenylalanine or tryptophan. Fields, in order: clone size, J gene, V gene, CDR3 length, D gene, CDR3 DNA, CDR3 protein. The D gene is left open where the match is weak. Some rows have no size entry. The others give once, few or many, or a class for an expanded clone.

>once|TRBJ2-6|TRBV27|17|.
TGTGCCAGCCAAGACCTGGCCTTATACTCTGGGGCCAACGTCCTGACTTTC
CASQDLALYSGANVLTF
>.|TRBJ2-1|TRBV11-2|15|.
TGTGCCAGCAGCTCCGCCCCCGGGACTCACAATGAGCAGTTCTTC
CASSSAPGTHNEQFF
>.|TRBJ2-5|TRBV11-2|16|.
TGTGCCAGCAGCTTAGCGTTTGGCAGGTTACAAGAGACCCAGTACTTC
CASSLAFGRLQETQYF
>.|TRBJ1-1|TRBV6-6|14|.
TGTGCCAGCAGTTACGACATGCCGGGAACTGAAGCTTTCTTT
CASSYDMPGTEAFF
>few|TRBJ2-1|TRBV7-6|19|TRBD2
TGTGCCAGCAGCTTACAAGGGACCGCGGGACTAGCGGGAGGGCTTGAGCAGTTCTTC
CASSLQGTAGLAGGLEQFF
>.|TRBJ1-2|TRBV19|14|TRBD1
TGTGCCAGTAACCCGGGACAGGGCTACTATGGCTACACCTTC
CASNPGQGYYGYTF
>.|TRBJ1-2|TRBV9|17|TRBD1
TGTGCCAGCAGCGTAGCTCCGACAGGGCTTACTAACTATGGCTACACCTTC
CASSVAPTGLTNYGYTF
>.|TRBJ2-5|TRBV5-1|15|TRBD2
TGCGCCAGCAGCTTCCTAGCGGGAGGGCCCAAGACCCAGTACTTC
CASSFLAGGPKTQYF
>once|TRBJ2-5|TRBV7-7|15|.
TGTGCCAGCAGCTTAGGAGGGCTGAATCAAGAGACCCAGTACTTC
CASSLGGLNQETQYF
>.|TRBJ1-3|TRBV28|16|TRBD1
TGTGCCAGCAGCTCCGGGACAGGGATGTCTGGAAACACCATATATTTT
CASSSGTGMSGNTIYF
>.|TRBJ2-7|TRBV7-7|15|.
TGTGCCAGCAGCTCAGGGGTAGATGGACGGGGCGAGCAGTACTTC
CASSSGVDGRGEQYF
>.|TRBJ2-7|TRBV19|14|.
TGTGCCAGTCGATCTCCCGACGGAACCTACGAGCAGTACTTC
CASRSPDGTYEQYF
>.|TRBJ2-5|TRBV28|15|TRBD1
TGTGCCAGTTCGACTCCGGGACAGGGACTCGAGACCCAGTACTTC
CASSTPGQGLETQYF
>few|TRBJ1-5|TRBV21-1|13|.
TGTGCCAGCATCCCGGACAGGCTACAGCCCCAGCATTTT
CASIPDRLQPQHF
>once|TRBJ2-7|TRBV15|12|TRBD1
TGTGCCACCAGCCGGGACAGGGGCGAGCAGTACTTC
CATSRDRGEQYF
>.|TRBJ2-7|TRBV18|14|.
TGTGCCAGCTCACCTTTCGTTACACCCTACGAGCAGTACTTC
CASSPFVTPYEQYF
>once|TRBJ1-3|TRBV7-6|17|.
TGTGCCAGCAGCTTAGGGGCAGGGATCTCTTCTGGAAACACCATATATTTT
CASSLGAGISSGNTIYF
>once|TRBJ1-2|TRBV18|14|.
TGTGCCAGCTCAGGGAGCAGAGGGACCTATGGCTACACCTTC
CASSGSRGTYGYTF
>.|TRBJ2-3|TRBV11-2|15|TRBD2
TGTGCCAGCAGCTTTTGGGGACTAGCGACAGATACGCAGTATTTT
CASSFWGLATDTQYF
>.|TRBJ2-7|TRBV9|14|.
TGTGCCAGCAGCGTAGGGCCCGATGCAGGGGAGCAGTACTTC
CASSVGPDAGEQYF
>.|TRBJ2-5|TRBV11-2|17|TRBD2
TGTGCCAGCAGCTTGACTAGCGGGAGGGCCGGCCAAGAGACCCAGTACTTC
CASSLTSGRAGQETQYF
>once|TRBJ2-6|TRBV7-2|15|.
TGTGCCAGCAGCTTACGGGGGACTGGGGCCAACGTCCTGACTTTC
CASSLRGTGANVLTF
>.|TRBJ2-5|TRBV11-1|16|TRBD1
TGTGCCAGCAGCTTAGGTAGACAGGGGATACAAGAGACCCAGTACTTC
CASSLGRQGIQETQYF
>.|TRBJ2-5|TRBV2|12|.
TGTGCCAGCAGTGTTAGTCAAGAGACCCAGTACTTC
CASSVSQETQYF